This record looks at one T cell receptor beta chain sequence and its context. One base away lies a much larger clone, so this may be a sequencing read error. This CDR3 is also generated by other DNA sequences in the sample. The data derive from a study of shared clonotypes between healthy human individuals. Only in-frame clones appear in the TCRdb table, and some are missing; sequencing was by immunoSEQ multiplex PCR. Of about 1 million clones in the sample, more than 65% were seen once. Germline lookup yields CDR1 MNHNS and CDR2 SASEGT. Losses at the gene ends were 5 bases for V and 3 bases for J; bases not matched to a gene: 3. This CDR3 has 15 amino acids.

The sequence was obtained from a man aged 18 to 35 in good health. Sequenced material: memory CD4+ T cells sorted from blood. Regarding subset: CD45RA-negative fraction. The chain joins TRBV6-1 to TRBJ2-1; 11 bases line up with TRBD1. For the CDR3, the DNA is TGTGCCAGCAGTTTGGGACAGGGGGTCTACAATGAGCAGTTCTTC. Its protein product is CASSLGQGVYNEQFF.